The clone carrying this TCR beta chain showed up just a few times. The data stem from a study of OX40 agonist ivuxolimab in advanced cancers. The CDR3 runs 15 residues. V was cut by 1 base and J by 0 bases, with 10 bases left in between. CDR1 is SEHNR, CDR2 FQNEAQ, per germline (reference sequence). The repertoire was sequenced with immunoSEQ multiplex PCR; TCRdb's copy has only in-frame clones and lacks some. The profile shows around 94,000 clones, around 82% of them singletons. The clonotype originates from an adult with an advanced solid tumor such as melanoma, head and neck, liver or kidney cancer. V gene TRBV7-9 combines with J gene TRBJ2-7; D call uncertain. The source material was CD4+ or CD8+ T cells sorted from blood, sampled in a trial of the OX40 agonist ivuxolimab. Here the CDR3 DNA reads TGTGCCAGCAGCTTAGGGGCAGAGAGCTCCTACGAGCAGTACTTC. Its translation is CASSLGAESSYEQYF.